The present T cell receptor (beta chain) was sequenced within a study of T cell responses to AZD1222 COVID-19 vaccine. V was cut by 5 bases and J by 8 bases, with 12 bases left in between. In germline, CDR1 is SNHLY, CDR2 FYNNEI. There are 12 residues in the CDR3. Sequenced by immunoSEQ multiplex PCR; TCRdb stores in-frame clones only, minus some. The top ten clones hold 4.1% of a sample with about 130,000 clones, more than 75% of them seen once. The sequences come from peripheral blood, collected on day 0 of AZD1222 vaccination. This clonotype originated in an adult in good health. J is TRBJ1-2 and V is TRBV2; no clear D gene. CDR3 sequence: CASSLDPGGYTF. The CDR3 coding sequence is TGTGCCAGCAGTCTGGACCCGGGGGGCTACACCTTC.